The source of this T cell receptor beta chain is a study of cytomegalovirus exposure and HLA in healthy donors. General study findings and limits: The authors reported that TCR beta sequences could predict HLA-A and HLA-B alleles. These predictions were accurate for most subjects in the first cohort. A prior analysis recorded that most TCR beta V segments were productive about 87% or about 30% of the time.

The PCR ran on 60 Vbeta and 13 Jbeta primers. The repertoire was sequenced with immunoSEQ multiplex PCR; TCRdb's copy has only in-frame clones and lacks some. In the table there are a few hundred thousand clones, roughly 75% of which are singletons. This CDR3 is 14 amino acids long. With 0 bases removed from V and 5 bases from J, the gap between germline ends came to 11 bases. Germline lookup yields CDR1 MGHRA and CDR2 YSYEKL. Turning to this clone: What it binds is not known.

Sequenced material: PBMCs. The chain has TRBV4-1 and TRBJ2-7; D not certain. This TCR was recovered from a woman aged 25 to 39 in good health and CMV-seronegative. CDR3 bases: TGCGCCAGCAGCCAAGATTTCGCCCGGGACGAGCAGTACTTC. Encoded protein: CASSQDFARDEQYF.